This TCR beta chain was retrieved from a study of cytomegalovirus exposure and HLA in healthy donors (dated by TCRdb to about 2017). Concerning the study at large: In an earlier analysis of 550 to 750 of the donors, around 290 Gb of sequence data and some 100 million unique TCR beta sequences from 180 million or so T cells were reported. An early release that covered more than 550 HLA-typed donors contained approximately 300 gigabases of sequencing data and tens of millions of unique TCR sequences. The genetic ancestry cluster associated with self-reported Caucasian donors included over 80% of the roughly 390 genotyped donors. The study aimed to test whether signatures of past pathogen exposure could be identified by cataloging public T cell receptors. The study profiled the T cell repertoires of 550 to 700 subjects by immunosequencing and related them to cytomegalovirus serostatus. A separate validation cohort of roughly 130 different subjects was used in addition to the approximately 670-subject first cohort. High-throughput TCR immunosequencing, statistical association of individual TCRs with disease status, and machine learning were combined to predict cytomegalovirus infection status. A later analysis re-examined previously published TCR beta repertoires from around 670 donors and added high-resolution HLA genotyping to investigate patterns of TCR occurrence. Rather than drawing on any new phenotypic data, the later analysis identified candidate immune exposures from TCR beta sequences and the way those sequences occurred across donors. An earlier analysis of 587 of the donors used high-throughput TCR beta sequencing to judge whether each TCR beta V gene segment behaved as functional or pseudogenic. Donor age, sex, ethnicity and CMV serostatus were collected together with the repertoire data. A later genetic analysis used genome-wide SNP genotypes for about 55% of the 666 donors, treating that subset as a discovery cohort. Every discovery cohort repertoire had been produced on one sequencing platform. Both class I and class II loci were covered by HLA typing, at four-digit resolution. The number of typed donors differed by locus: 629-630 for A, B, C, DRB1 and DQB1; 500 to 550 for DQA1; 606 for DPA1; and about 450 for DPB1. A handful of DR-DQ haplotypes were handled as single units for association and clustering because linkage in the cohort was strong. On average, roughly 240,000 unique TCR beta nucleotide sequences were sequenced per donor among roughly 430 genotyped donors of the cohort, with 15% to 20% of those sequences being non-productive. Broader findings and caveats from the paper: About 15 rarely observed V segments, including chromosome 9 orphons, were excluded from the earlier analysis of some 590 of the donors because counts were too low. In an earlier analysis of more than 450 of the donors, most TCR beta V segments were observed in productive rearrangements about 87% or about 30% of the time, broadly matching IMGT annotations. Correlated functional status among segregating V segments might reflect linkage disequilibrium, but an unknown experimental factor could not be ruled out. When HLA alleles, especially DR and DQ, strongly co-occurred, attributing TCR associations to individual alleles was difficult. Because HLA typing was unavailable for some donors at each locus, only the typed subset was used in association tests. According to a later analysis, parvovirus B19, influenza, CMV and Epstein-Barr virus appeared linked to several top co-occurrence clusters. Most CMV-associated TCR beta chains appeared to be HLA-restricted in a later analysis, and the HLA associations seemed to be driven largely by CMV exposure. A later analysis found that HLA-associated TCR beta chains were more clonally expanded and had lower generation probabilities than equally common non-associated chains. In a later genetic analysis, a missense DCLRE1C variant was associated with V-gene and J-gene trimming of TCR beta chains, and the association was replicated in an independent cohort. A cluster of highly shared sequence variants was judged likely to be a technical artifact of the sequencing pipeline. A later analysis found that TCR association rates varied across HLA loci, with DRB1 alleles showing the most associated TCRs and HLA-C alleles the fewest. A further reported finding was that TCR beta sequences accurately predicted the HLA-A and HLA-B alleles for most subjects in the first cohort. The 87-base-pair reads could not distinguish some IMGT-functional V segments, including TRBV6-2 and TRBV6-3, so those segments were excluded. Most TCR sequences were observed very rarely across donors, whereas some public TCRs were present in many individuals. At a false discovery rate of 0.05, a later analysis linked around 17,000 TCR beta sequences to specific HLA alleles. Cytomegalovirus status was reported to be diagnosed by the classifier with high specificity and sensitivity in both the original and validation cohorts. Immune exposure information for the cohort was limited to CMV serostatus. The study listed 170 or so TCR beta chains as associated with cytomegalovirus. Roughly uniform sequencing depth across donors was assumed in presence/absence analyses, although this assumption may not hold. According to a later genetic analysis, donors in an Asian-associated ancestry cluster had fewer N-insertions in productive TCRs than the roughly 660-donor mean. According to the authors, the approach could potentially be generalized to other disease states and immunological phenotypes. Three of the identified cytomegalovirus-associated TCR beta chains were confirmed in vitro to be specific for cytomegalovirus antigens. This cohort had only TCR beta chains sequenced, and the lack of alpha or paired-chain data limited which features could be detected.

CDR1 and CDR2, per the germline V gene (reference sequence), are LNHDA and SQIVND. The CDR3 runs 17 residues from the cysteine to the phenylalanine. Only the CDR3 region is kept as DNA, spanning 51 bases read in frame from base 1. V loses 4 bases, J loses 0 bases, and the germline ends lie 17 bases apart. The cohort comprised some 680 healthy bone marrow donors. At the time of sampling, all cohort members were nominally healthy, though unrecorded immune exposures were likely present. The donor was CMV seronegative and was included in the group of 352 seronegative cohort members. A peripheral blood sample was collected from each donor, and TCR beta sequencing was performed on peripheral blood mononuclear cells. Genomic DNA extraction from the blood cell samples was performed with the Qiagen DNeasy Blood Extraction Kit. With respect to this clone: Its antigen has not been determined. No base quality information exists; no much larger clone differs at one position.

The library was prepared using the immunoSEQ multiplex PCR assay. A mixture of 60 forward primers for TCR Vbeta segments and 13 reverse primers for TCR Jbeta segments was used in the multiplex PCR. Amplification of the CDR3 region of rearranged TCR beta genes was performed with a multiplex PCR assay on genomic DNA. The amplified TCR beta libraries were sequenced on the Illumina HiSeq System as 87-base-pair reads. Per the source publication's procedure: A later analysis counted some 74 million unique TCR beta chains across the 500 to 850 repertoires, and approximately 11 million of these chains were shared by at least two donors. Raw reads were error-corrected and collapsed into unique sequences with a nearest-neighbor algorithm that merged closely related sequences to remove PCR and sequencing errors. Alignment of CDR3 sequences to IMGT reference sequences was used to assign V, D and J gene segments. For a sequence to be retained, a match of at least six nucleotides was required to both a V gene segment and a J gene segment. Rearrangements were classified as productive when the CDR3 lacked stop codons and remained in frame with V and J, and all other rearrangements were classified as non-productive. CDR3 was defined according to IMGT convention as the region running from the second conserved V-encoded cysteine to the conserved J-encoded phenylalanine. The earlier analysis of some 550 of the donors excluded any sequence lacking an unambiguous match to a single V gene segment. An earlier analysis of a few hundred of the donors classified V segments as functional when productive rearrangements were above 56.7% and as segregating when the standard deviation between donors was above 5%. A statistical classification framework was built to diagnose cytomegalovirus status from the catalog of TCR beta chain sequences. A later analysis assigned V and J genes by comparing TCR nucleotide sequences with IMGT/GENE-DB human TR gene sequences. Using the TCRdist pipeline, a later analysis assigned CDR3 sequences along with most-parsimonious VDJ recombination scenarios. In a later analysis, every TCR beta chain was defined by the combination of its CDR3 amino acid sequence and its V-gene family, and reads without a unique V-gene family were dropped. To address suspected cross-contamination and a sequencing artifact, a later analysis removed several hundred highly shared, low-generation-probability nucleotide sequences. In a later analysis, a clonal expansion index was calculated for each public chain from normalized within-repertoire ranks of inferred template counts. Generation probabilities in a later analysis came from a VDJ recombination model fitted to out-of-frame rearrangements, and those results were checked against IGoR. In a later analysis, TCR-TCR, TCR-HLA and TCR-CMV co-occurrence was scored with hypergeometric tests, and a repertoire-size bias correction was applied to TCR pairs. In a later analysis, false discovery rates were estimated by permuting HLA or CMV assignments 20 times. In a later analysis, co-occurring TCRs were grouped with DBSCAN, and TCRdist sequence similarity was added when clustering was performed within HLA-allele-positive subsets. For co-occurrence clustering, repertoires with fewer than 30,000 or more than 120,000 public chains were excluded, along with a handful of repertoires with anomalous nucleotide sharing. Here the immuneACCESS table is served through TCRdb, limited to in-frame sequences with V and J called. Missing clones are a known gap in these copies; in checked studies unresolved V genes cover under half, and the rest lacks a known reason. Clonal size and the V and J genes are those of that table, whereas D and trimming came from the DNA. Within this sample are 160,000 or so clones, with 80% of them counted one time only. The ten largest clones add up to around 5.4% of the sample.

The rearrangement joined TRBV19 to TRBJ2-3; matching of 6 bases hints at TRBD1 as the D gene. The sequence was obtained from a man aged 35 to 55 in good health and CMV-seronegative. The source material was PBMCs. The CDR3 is CASSNYPTGTSTDTQYF. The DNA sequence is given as TGTGCCAGTAGTAACTACCCGACAGGTACAAGCACAGATACGCAGTATTTT.